This passage covers 12 T cell receptor beta chains from one sample sequenced in a study of blood T cell repertoires in COVID-19. Profiling relied on immunoSEQ multiplex PCR, and the TCRdb table lists in-frame clones only, not all of them. The data hold 150,000 to 200,000 clones, with around 85% observed a single time. Sequenced: peripheral blood. All receptors derive from a woman in her sixties or seventies with acute or convalescent COVID-19.

The chain is built from TRBV30 and TRBJ2-3; 7 bases are shared with TRBD1. V dropped 5 bases and J dropped 5; count of bases not matched to a gene: 7. There are 13 residues in the CDR3. Germline V lookup: CDR1 GTSNPN, CDR2 SVGIG (reference sequence). CDR3 protein: CAWSDRVVDTQYF. CDR3 bases: TGTGCCTGGTCCGACAGGGTAGTAGATACGCAGTATTTT.

The V gene is TRBV2, the J gene TRBJ1-1; D uncertain. Germline CDR1 reads SNHLY; CDR2 reads FYNNEI. V lost 7 bases and J 3 bases, leaving 12 bases between the germline ends. CDR3 size: 13 residues. CDR3 region: CASNRYSYTEAFF. CDR3 DNA sequence: TGTGCCAGCAATCGATACAGCTACACTGAAGCTTTCTTT.

The chain combines TRBV18 with TRBJ1-2, with D perhaps matching TRBD1 (5 bases). Germline lookup yields CDR1 KGHSH and CDR2 LQKENI. The germline V and J ends were trimmed by 5 bases and 4 bases, with 17 bases remaining between them. CDR3 length equals 15 residues. The CDR3 here is CASSALSQEGYGYTF. In nucleotides, the CDR3 is TGTGCCAGCTCAGCCCTTTCACAGGAGGGCTATGGCTACACCTTC.

This clone was seen a handful of times. DNA for the CDR3: TGTGCCAGCAGTCCTTTAACAGGGGTAGCCAAAAACATTCAGTACTTC. The encoded protein is CASSPLTGVAKNIQYF. The chain couples TRBV6-6 to TRBJ2-4; 7 nucleotides line up with TRBD1. CDR1 MNHNY and CDR2 SVGAGI come from the germline V gene (reference sequence). The CDR3 covers 16 residues. The ends lost 5 bases at V and 0 bases at J; junction bases unmatched: 7.

Here the CDR3 reads CASSFGQGASYGYTF. In DNA, the CDR3 is TGTGCCAGCAGCTTCGGACAGGGGGCTAGCTATGGCTACACCTTC. V usage is TRBV7-2 and J usage is TRBJ1-2; TRBD1 matches 11 bases. The CDR3 has 15 amino acids. The V gene end was trimmed by 3 bases and the J gene end by 4 bases; junction bases not matched to a gene: 4. The germline gives CDR1 SGHTA, CDR2 FQGNSA.

The chain carries TRBV19 and TRBJ2-4; D uncertain. This CDR3 has 15 amino acids. Trimming took off 3 bases at V and 1 base at J, with 10 bases between the two ends. Per germline, CDR1 LNHDA and CDR2 SQIVND (reference sequence). The CDR3 region has the DNA TGTGCCAGTAGTATGAGGTGGCAGGCCAAAAACATTCAGTACTTC. Its protein is CASSMRWQAKNIQYF.

The J gene is TRBJ2-4, the V gene TRBV18; 8 bases are a match to TRBD2. The CDR3 has 20 residues. Losses at the gene ends were 3 bases for V and 0 bases for J; bases not matched to a gene: 16. Per the germline V gene, CDR1 is KGHSH and CDR2 is LQKENI. CDR3 region: CASSPFRFTTSGLAKNIQYF. CDR3 bases: TGTGCCAGCTCACCTTTCCGGTTCACTACTAGCGGACTAGCCAAAAACATTCAGTACTTC.

The chain recombines TRBV9 with TRBJ2-7; 10 positions agree with TRBD2. The CDR3 has 18 residues. The trim removed 0 bases at V and 3 bases at J, leaving 12 bases unmatched. Germline CDR1 is SGDLS and CDR2 is YYNGEE. CDR3 amino acids: CASSVGAGGSPGIYEQYF. In DNA, the CDR3 is TGTGCCAGCAGCGTAGGAGCGGGAGGGTCCCCGGGTATCTACGAGCAGTACTTC.

The chain is built from TRBV19 and TRBJ1-2; tentative D call: TRBD1 (6 bases). Trimming took 5 bases from V and 6 from J, leaving 13 bases between them. Germline loops: CDR1 LNHDA, CDR2 SQIVND (reference sequence). The CDR3 is 13 residues long. This CDR3 reads CASSDRQVDGYTF. For the CDR3, the DNA is TGTGCCAGTAGTGATAGACAGGTTGATGGCTACACCTTC.

The V call is TRBV4-2, the J call TRBJ2-6, with 7 bases that match TRBD1. Germline trimming cut 5 bases from V and 0 bases from J; bases unmatched to any gene: 10. The CDR3 runs to 18 residues. Germline values: CDR1 LGHNA, CDR2 YNFKEQ. The CDR3 loop reads CASSLRTGFSSGANVLTF. CDR3 DNA sequence: TGTGCCAGCAGCTTACGGACAGGTTTTAGCTCTGGGGCCAACGTCCTGACTTTC.

The J gene is TRBJ1-1, the V gene TRBV3-1 (or the pseudogene TRBV3-2); the D gene is possibly TRBD1 (6 bases). The CDR3 runs 13 residues. Germline lookup yields CDR1 LGHDT and CDR2 YNNKEL (reference sequence). Trimming took 3 bases from V and 7 from J, leaving 12 bases between them. In DNA form, the CDR3 reads TGTGCCAGCAGCCAGGGGGGGGGCAGTGAAGCTTTCTTT. The encoded protein is CASSQGGGSEAFF.

This rearrangement joins TRBV7-9 to TRBJ1-3; 9 nucleotides line up with TRBD1. Germline V gives CDR1 SEHNR, CDR2 FQNEAQ (reference sequence). The CDR3 covers 14 residues. With 6 bases clipped from V and 3 bases from J, the junction kept 3 bases outside the gene matches. Here the CDR3 reads CASRGTGLGNTIYF. CDR3 nucleotide sequence: TGTGCCAGCAGGGGGACAGGGCTTGGAAACACCATATATTTT.